This entry concerns a single T cell receptor beta chain. Its antigen is not identified. This record comes from a study of beta chain features in type 1 diabetes. At the level of the study: Across all samples, approximately 99 million sorted cells were examined.

The V gene's germline CDR1 is SEHNR and CDR2 FQNEAQ (reference sequence). The CDR3 sequence is 19 residues long. The V gene end was trimmed by 3 bases and the J gene end by 0 bases; junction bases not matched to a gene: 8. Expressed TCRB transcripts were sequenced, since all the RNA that had been isolated was reverse transcribed. Each sample of naive, central memory or regulatory T cells had, on average, about 3.6 million reads. Generated by immunoSEQ multiplex PCR, the TCRdb table keeps only in-frame clones and is missing some. This sample has more than 8,000 clones, with approximately 80% found just once. Study conclusions and caveats: Equally in patients and controls, PCR might preferentially amplify shorter templates. VDJ junctions sequenced from type 1 diabetes patients showed fewer insertions and more deletions.

The source material was Tregs from blood. This receptor was taken from a woman younger than 30 in good health. This chain joins TRBV7-9 and TRBJ2-4; 13 nucleotides agree with TRBD2. The CDR3 protein is CASSFRTSGSPLAKNIQYF. As DNA, the CDR3 is TGTGCCAGCAGCTTCCGGACTAGCGGGAGTCCGCTAGCCAAAAACATTCAGTACTTC. Combining the CDR3 with reference TRBV7-9 and TRBJ2-4 gives the whole variable domain DTGVSQNPRHKITKRGQNVTFRCDPISEHNRLYWYRQTLGQGPEFLTYFQNEAQLEKSRLLSDRFSAERPKGSFSTLEIQRTEQGDSAMYLCASSFRTSGSPLAKNIQYFGAGTRLSVL.